This entry features one T cell receptor (beta chain) sequence. The record originates from a study of resident and recirculating memory T cells in vitiligo. Germline values: CDR1 MGHRA, CDR2 YSYEKL. This CDR3 region has 13 residues. V dropped 0 bases and J dropped 11 bases, with 13 bases sitting between them. Here immunoSEQ multiplex PCR was the method, and the copy in TCRdb shows in-frame clones only, minus some. The table shows 70,000 or so clones, with approximately 90% occurring only once. This rearrangement joins TRBV4-1 to TRBJ1-2; possible D gene TRBD1, 5 bases. The sequenced material came from blood. The TCR comes from a male donor with vitiligo. In DNA form, the CDR3 reads TGCGCCAGCAGCCAAGAGGGGCTGTTCCGGTACACCTTC. Translated, it gives CASSQEGLFRYTF.